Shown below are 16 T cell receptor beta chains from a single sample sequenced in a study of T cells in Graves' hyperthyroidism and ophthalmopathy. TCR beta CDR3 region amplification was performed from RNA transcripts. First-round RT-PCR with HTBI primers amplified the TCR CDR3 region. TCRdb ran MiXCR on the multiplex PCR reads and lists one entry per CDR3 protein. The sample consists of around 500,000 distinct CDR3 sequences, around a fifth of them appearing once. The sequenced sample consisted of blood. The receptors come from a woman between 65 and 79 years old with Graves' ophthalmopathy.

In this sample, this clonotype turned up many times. The DNA of the CDR3 is TGTGCCAGCAGCCAAGGCAGTCTCGGCACTGAAGCTTTCTTT. Translated, it gives CASSQGSLGTEAFF. The chain uses TRBV3-1 and TRBJ1-1, with D unclear. Trimming pared 1 base from V and 4 bases from J, leaving 10 bases between. The CDR3 is 14 residues long. Germline CDR1 LGHDT, CDR2 YNNKEL (reference sequence).

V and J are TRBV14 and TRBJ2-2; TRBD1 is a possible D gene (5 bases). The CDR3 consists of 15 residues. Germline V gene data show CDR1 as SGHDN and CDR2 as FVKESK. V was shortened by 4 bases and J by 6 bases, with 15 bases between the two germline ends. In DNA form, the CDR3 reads TGTGCCAGCAGCCCCCTGGGGCCCGCATCCGGGGAGCTGTTTTTT. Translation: CASSPLGPASGELFF. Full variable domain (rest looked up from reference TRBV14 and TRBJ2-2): EAGVTQFPSHSVIEKGQTVTLRCDPISGHDNLYWYRRVMGKEIKFLLHFVKESKQDESGMPNNRFLAERTGGTYSTLKVQPAELEDSGVYFCASSPLGPASGELFFGEGSRLTVL.

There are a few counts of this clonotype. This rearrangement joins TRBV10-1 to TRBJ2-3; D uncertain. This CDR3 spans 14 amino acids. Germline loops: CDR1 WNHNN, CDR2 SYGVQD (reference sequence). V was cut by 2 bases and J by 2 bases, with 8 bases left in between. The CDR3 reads CASSEMADTDTQYF. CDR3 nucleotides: TGCGCCAGCAGTGAGATGGCAGACACAGATACGCAGTATTTT.

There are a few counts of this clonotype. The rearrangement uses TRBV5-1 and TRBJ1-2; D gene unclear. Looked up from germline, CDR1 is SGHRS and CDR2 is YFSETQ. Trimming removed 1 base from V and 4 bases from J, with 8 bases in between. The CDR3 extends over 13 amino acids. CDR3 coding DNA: TGCGCCAGCAGCTTGTCTGACTTCTATGGCTACACCTTC. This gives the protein CASSLSDFYGYTF.

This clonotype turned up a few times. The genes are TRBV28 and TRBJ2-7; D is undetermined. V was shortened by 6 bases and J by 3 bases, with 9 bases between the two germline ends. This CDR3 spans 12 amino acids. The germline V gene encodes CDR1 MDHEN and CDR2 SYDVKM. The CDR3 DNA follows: TGTGCCAGCAGGGTCGGAGACTACGAGCAGTACTTC. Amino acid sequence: CASRVGDYEQYF.

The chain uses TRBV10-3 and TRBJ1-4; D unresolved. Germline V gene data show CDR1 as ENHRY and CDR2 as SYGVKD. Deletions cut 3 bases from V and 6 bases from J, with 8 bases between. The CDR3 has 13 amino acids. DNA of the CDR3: TGTGCCATCAGTGATTCGGTCGATGAAAAACTGTTTTTT. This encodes CAISDSVDEKLFF.

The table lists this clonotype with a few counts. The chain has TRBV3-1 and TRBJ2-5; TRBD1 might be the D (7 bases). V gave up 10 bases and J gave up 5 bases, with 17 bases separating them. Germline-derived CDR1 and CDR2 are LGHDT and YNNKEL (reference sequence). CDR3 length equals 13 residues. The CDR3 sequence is CAISEAGGETQYF. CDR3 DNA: TGTGCCATTTCGGAGGCAGGGGGGGAGACCCAGTACTTC.

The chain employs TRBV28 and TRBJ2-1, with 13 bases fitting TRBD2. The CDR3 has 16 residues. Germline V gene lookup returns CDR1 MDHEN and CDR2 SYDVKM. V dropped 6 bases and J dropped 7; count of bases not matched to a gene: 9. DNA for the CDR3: TGTGCCAGCAGACCAAGTCGGACTAGCGGGAGAAATGAGCAGTTCTTC. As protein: CASRPSRTSGRNEQFF.

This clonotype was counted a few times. The CDR3 sequence: CASSYRSHRGNEQFF. The CDR3 DNA reads TGTGCCAGCAGTTACCGGAGCCATCGTGGGAATGAGCAGTTCTTC. The rearrangement joins TRBV6-2 or TRBV6-3 to TRBJ2-1, with D hard to call. CDR1 is MNHEY and CDR2 is SVGEGT in the germline V gene. Trimming took 2 bases from V and 7 from J, leaving 15 bases between them. CDR3 length equals 15 residues.

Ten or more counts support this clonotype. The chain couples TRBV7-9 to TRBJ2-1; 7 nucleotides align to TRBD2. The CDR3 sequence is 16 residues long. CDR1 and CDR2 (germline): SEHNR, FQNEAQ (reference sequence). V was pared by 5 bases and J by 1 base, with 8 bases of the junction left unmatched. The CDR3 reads CASSILSGQSYNEQFF. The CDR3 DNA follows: TGTGCCAGCAGCATCCTTAGCGGGCAGTCCTACAATGAGCAGTTCTTC.

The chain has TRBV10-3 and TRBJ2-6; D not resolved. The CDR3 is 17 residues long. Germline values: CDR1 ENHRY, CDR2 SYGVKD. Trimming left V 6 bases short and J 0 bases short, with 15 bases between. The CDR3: CAISPTDDSSGANVLTF. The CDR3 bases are TGTGCCATCAGCCCAACAGATGATAGCTCTGGGGCCAACGTCCTGACTTTC.

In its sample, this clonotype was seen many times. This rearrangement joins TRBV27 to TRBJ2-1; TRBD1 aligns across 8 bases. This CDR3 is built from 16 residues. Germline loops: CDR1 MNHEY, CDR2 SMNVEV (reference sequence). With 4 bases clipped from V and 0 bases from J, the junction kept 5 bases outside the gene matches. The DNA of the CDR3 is TGTGCCAGCAGTTGGACAGGGAGAGGCTCCTACAATGAGCAGTTCTTC. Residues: CASSWTGRGSYNEQFF.

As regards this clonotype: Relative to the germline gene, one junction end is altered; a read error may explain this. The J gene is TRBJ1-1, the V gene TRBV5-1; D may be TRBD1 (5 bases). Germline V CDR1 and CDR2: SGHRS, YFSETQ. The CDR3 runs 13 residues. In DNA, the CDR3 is TGCGCCAGCAGCTTGGTCGGTGGGACTGAAGCTCTCTTT. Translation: CASSLVGGTEALF.

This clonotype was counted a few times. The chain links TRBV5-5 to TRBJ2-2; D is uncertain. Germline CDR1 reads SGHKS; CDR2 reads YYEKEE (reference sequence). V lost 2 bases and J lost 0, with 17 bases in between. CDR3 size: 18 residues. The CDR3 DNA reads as TGTGCCAGCAGCTTTGTGCCAGGAAGTATTTCGAACACCGGGGAGCTGTTTTTT. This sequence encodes CASSFVPGSISNTGELFF.

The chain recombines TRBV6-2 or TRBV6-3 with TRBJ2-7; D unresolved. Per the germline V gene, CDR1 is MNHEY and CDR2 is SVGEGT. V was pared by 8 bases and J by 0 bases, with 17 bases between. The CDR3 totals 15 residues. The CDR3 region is CASAESAGLSYEQYF. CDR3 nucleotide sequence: TGTGCCAGCGCAGAGTCGGCAGGCCTCTCCTACGAGCAGTACTTC.

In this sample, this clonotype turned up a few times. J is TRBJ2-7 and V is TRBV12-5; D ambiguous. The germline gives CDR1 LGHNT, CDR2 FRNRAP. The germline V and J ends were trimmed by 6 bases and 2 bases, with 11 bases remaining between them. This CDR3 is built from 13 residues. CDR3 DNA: TGTGCTAGTGGCCACGGTCAGCCCTACGAGCAGTACTTC. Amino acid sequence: CASGHGQPYEQYF.